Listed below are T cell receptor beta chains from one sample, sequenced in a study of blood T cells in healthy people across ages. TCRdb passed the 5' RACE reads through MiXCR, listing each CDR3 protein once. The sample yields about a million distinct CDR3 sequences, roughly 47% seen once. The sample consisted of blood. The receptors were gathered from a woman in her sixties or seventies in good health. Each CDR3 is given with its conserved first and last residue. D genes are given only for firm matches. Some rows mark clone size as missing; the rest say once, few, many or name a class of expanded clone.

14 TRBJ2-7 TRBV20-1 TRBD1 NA TGCAGTGCCAGCGGGACAGGGTTACGCTACGAGCAGTACTTC CSASGTGLRYEQYF
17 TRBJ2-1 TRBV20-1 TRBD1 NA TGCAGCTGCGGGGGACAGGGGGCGTTGGGGAATCCCAATGAGCAGTTCTTC CSCGGQGALGNPNEQFF
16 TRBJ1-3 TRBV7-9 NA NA TGTGCCAGCAGCTTGGGATCAGGGATAACTGGAAACACCATATATTTT CASSLGSGITGNTIYF
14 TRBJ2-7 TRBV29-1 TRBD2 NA TGCAGCGTTGTCCAAGCGGGAGTACTCGGTGAGCAGTACTTC CSVVQAGVLGEQYF
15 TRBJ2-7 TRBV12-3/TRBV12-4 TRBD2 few TGTGCCAGCAGTACTAGCGGGGTCAGCTCCTACGAGCAGTACTTC CASSTSGVSSYEQYF
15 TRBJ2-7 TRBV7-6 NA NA TGTGCCAGCAGCTTAGAGAAGGGGTCCTCCTACGAGCAGTACTTC CASSLEKGSSYEQYF
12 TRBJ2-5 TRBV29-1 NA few TGCAGCGTCGCCCCCGCCCAAGAGACCCAGTACTTC CSVAPAQETQYF
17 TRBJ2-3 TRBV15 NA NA TGTGCCACCAGCAGAGATATGGGACGGGGCTCCGCAGATACGCAGTATTTT CATSRDMGRGSADTQYF
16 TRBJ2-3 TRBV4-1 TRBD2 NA TGCGCCAGCAGCCGGCGGGAGGCCTCTTCCACAGATACGCAGTATTTT CASSRREASSTDTQYF
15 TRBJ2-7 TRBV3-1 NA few TGTGCCAGCAGCCAAGATGATGGCGAAGCGGGCGAGCAGTACTTC CASSQDDGEAGEQYF
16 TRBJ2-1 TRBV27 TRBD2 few TGTGCCAGCAGTAAACCGGGACTAGTTCTCTACAATGAGCAGTTCTTC CASSKPGLVLYNEQFF